The 19 T cell receptor beta chains below come from one sample, sequenced in a study of T cells in localized non-small cell lung cancer (dated by TCRdb to the early 2020s). Library generation was performed with the immunoSEQ multiplex PCR assay. TCRdb stores this immuneACCESS table with in-frame sequences only. Part of the clones is absent; in the studies checked, under half of the shortfall reflects unresolved V genes, and no reason is known for the rest. The sample profile shows roughly 89,000 clones; roughly 93% of them were found once. The ten largest clones take up approximately 4% of the sample. Material: PBMCs, obtained before any cancer treatment. These receptors were obtained from a woman aged 40-69 years with stage II squamous cell lung carcinoma.

This clone was found once. The chain links TRBV6-5 to TRBJ1-2; D is undetermined. V dropped 5 bases and J dropped 8 bases, with 12 bases sitting between them. The V gene's germline CDR1 is MNHEY and CDR2 SVGAGI. This CDR3 has 12 residues. DNA of the CDR3: TGTGCCAGCAGTCACTACAGAGACGGCTACACCTTC. It encodes CASSHYRDGYTF.

This clone was recorded a few times. The gene calls are TRBV28 and TRBJ1-5, with unresolved D. The germline V gene encodes CDR1 MDHEN and CDR2 SYDVKM. The length of the CDR3 is 17 residues. V was pared by 6 bases and J by 2 bases, with 20 bases between. CDR3 DNA: TGTGCCAGCAGCCCCCGGTCGCCGAGGGCGGGCAATCAGCCCCAGCATTTT. As protein: CASSPRSPRAGNQPQHF.

This clone was recorded only once. CDR3 sequence: CASSILGQTKNIQYF. CDR3 DNA: TGTGCCAGTAGTATATTGGGACAGACAAAAAACATTCAGTACTTC. The V and J genes are TRBV19 and TRBJ2-4; 7 bases map to TRBD1. The CDR3 extends over 15 amino acids. Germline loops: CDR1 LNHDA, CDR2 SQIVND (reference sequence). Trimming removed 2 bases from V and 4 bases from J; junction bases left unmatched: 5.

The chain is built from TRBV19 and TRBJ2-7; D is uncertain. The V gene lost 6 bases and the J gene lost 4 bases, with 22 bases spanning the gap. Germline lookup yields CDR1 LNHDA and CDR2 SQIVND (reference sequence). The CDR3 consists of 16 residues. CDR3 nucleotides: TGTGCCAGTAGCATCGACGCGACGGGTTATCCGTACGAGCAGTACTTC. Amino acid sequence: CASSIDATGYPYEQYF.

V and J are TRBV4-2 and TRBJ1-2; possibly TRBD1 for D (6 bases). This CDR3 has 15 amino acids. V gave up 0 bases and J gave up 5 bases, with 13 bases separating them. Germline V lookup: CDR1 LGHNA, CDR2 YNFKEQ. The CDR3 bases are TGTGCCAGCAGCCAAGATCAGGGGACGGATTATGGCTACACCTTC. It is translated as CASSQDQGTDYGYTF.

V gene TRBV2 combines with J gene TRBJ1-2; the match to TRBD1 covers 8 bases. With V trimmed by 2 bases and J by 6 bases, 8 bases remained unmatched. CDR1 and CDR2 (germline): SNHLY, FYNNEI. The CDR3 contains 15 residues. The CDR3 DNA sequence: TGTGCCAGCAGTGAATACCTGACGGACAGGGATGGCTACACCTTC. This translates into CASSEYLTDRDGYTF.

For the CDR3, the DNA is TGTGCCAGCAGCGAGCAGGGGGACTATGGCTACACCTTC. Translation: CASSEQGDYGYTF. V usage is TRBV5-4 and J usage is TRBJ1-2; 7 nucleotides agree with TRBD1. Germline V gene data show CDR1 as SGHNT and CDR2 as YYREEE (reference sequence). The J segment lost 3 bases and the V segment lost 4 bases, leaving 3 bases of the junction unmatched. The CDR3 has 13 residues.

This clone was observed a single time. V is TRBV7-2 and J is TRBJ1-6, with 7 bases that match TRBD1. The junction had 4 bases not matched to a gene; V was cut back by 3 bases and J by 8 bases. The CDR3 covers 14 residues. Germline V CDR1 and CDR2: SGHTA, FQGNSA. The CDR3 coding sequence is TGTGCCAGCAGCTTGGGGACAGACCATTCACCCCTCCACTTT. It encodes CASSLGTDHSPLHF.

V and J are TRBV5-1 and TRBJ1-1; D might be TRBD1 (5 bases). V lost 2 bases and J 1 base, leaving 6 bases between the germline ends. CDR1 is SGHRS, CDR2 YFSETQ, per germline. The CDR3 has 13 residues. The CDR3 coding sequence is TGCGCCAGCAGCTTTGACAGGAACACTGAAGCTTTCTTT. Amino acids: CASSFDRNTEAFF.

CDR3 in amino acids: CASRRDRERGEAFF. The CDR3 nucleotides are TGTGCCAGCAGGAGGGACAGGGAGAGAGGCGAAGCTTTCTTT. The chain is built from TRBV27 and TRBJ1-1; 9 bases map to TRBD1. This CDR3 is 14 amino acids long. Germline V gene data show CDR1 as MNHEY and CDR2 as SMNVEV (reference sequence). V trimming: 6 bases; J trimming: 8 bases; junction bases outside the gene matches: 10.

The V gene is TRBV19, the J gene TRBJ2-7, with TRBD2 matching 7 bases. CDR3 length: 15 amino acids. CDR1 is LNHDA, CDR2 SQIVND, per germline (reference sequence). V trimming: 1 base; J trimming: 0 bases; junction bases outside the gene matches: 3. The CDR3 sequence: CASSIAGGSSYEQYF. Here the CDR3 DNA reads TGTGCCAGTAGTATAGCCGGGGGGAGCTCCTACGAGCAGTACTTC.

This sequence joins TRBV4-2 and TRBJ2-2, with D perhaps TRBD1 or TRBD2 (6 bases each). Trimming shortened V by 0 bases and J by 5 bases, and 13 bases separated the two germline ends. The CDR3 is 16 amino acids. Looked up from germline, CDR1 is LGHNA and CDR2 is YNFKEQ. The CDR3 spells CASSQDGWGATGELFF. Written as DNA, the CDR3 is TGTGCCAGCAGCCAAGATGGTTGGGGGGCGACCGGGGAGCTGTTTTTT.

This chain uses TRBV6-1 with TRBJ1-5, with 7 nucleotides matching TRBD1. The germline CDR1 and CDR2 sequences are MNHNS and SASEGT. This CDR3 comprises 14 residues. J gave up 3 bases and V 7 bases, and 6 bases lay outside the gene matches. CDR3 loop: CASKWTGTNQPQHF. For the CDR3, the DNA is TGTGCCAGCAAGTGGACAGGTACCAATCAGCCCCAGCATTTT.

CDR3 bases: TGTGCCAGCAGCGGAACCGGGCCGCCAAATTCACCCCTCCACTTT. Protein sequence: CASSGTGPPNSPLHF. This chain links TRBV7-8 with TRBJ1-6; D call uncertain. The CDR3 covers 15 residues. Germline V lookup: CDR1 SGHVS, CDR2 FQNEAQ. Deletions cut 5 bases from V and 7 bases from J, with 15 bases between.

CDR3 loop: CASSKGPGRKMTDTQYF. For the CDR3, the DNA is TGTGCCAGCAGCAAAGGGCCAGGACGAAAAATGACAGATACGCAGTATTTT. The chain is built from TRBV21-1 and TRBJ2-3. TRBV21-1 is a known pseudogene. This CDR3 has 17 amino acids.

V and J are TRBV27 and TRBJ2-7; maybe TRBD2 (6 bases). In germline, CDR1 is MNHEY, CDR2 SMNVEV (reference sequence). The CDR3 contains 14 residues. Trimming removed 6 bases at V and 5 bases at J, with 17 bases between. CDR3 loop: CASRVRGKGDEQYF. For the CDR3, the DNA is TGTGCCAGCAGGGTGCGGGGAAAAGGAGACGAGCAGTACTTC.

This clone has a single count. The J gene is TRBJ2-7, the V gene TRBV5-1, with a tentative D call TRBD2 (5 bases). The V and J ends lost 3 bases and 2 bases respectively, with 21 bases between them. CDR1 is SGHRS, CDR2 YFSETQ, per germline. The CDR3 consists of 17 residues. The CDR3 loop is CASSSGVRESFPYEQYF. As DNA, the CDR3 is TGCGCCAGCAGCTCGGGTGTGAGGGAATCCTTCCCCTACGAGCAGTACTTC.

In DNA form, the CDR3 reads TGTGCCAGCAGTGGGGGACAGGGTTTAGAGACCCAGTACTTC. This sequence encodes CASSGGQGLETQYF. V usage is TRBV28 and J usage is TRBJ2-5, with 9 bases matching TRBD1. V lost 5 bases, J lost 4 bases, and 5 bases stayed unmatched. The CDR3 is 14 amino acids. CDR1 MDHEN and CDR2 SYDVKM come from the germline V gene.

This chain uses TRBV28 with TRBJ1-6; D is unresolved. The V gene lost 3 bases and the J gene lost 7 bases, with 10 bases spanning the gap. This CDR3 has 14 amino acids. Germline CDR1 is MDHEN and CDR2 is SYDVKM. The CDR3 sequence is CASSLAGGNSPLHF. The CDR3 DNA sequence: TGTGCCAGCAGTTTGGCCGGAGGAAATTCACCCCTCCACTTT.